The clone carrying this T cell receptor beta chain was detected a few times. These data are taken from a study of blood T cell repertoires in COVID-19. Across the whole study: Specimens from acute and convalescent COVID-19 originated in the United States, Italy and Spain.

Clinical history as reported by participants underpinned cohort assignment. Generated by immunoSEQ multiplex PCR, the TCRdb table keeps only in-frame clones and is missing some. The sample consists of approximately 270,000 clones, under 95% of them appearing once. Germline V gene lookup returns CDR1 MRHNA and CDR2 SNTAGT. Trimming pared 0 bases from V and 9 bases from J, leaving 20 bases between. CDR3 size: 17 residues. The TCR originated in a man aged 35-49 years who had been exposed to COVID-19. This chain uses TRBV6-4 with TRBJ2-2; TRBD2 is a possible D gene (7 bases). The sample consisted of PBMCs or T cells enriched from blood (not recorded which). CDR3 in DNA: TGTGCCAGCAGTGACTCAGCGGAGGGGGGGAGGTGGAGGGAGCTGTTTTTT. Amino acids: CASSDSAEGGRWRELFF.